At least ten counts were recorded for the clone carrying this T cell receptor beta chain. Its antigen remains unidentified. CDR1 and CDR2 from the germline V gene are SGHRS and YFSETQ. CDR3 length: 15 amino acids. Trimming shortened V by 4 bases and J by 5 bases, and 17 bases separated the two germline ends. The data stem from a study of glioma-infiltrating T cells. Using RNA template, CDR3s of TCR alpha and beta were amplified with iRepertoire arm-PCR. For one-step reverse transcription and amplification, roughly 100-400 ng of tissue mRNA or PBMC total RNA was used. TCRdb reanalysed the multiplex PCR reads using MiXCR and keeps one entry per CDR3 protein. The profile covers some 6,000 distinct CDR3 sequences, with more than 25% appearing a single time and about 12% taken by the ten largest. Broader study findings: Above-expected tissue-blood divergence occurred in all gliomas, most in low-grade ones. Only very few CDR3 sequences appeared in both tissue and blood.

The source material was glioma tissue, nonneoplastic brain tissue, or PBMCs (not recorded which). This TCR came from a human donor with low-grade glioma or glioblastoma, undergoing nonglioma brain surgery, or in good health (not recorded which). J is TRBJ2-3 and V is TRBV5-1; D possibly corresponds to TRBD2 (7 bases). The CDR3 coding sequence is TGCGCCAGCAGCCTCCTCGGGGGGCCAAGAGATACGCAGTATTTT. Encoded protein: CASSLLGGPRDTQYF. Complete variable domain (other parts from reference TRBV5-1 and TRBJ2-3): KAGVTQTPRYLIKTRGQQVTLSCSPISGHRSVSWYQQTPGQGLQFLFEYFSETQRNKGNFPGRFSGRQFSNSRSEMNVSTLELGDSALYLCASSLLGGPRDTQYFGPGTRLTVL.